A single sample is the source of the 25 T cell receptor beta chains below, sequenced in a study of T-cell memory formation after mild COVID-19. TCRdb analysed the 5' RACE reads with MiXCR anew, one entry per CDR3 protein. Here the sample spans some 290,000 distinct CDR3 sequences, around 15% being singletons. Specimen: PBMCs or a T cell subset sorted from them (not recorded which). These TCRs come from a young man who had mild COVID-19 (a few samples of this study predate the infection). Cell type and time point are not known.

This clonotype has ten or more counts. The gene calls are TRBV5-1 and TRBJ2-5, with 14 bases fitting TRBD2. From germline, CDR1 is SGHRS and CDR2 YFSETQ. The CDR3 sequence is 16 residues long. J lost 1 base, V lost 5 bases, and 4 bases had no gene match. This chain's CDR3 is CASSATSGGAQETQYF. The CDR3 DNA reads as TGCGCCAGCAGTGCGACTAGCGGGGGGGCCCAAGAGACCCAGTACTTC.

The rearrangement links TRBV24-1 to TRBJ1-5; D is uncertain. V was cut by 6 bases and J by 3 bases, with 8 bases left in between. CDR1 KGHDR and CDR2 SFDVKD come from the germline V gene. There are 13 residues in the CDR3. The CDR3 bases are TGTGCCACCAGTTGGGCAGACAATCAGCCCCAGCATTTT. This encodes CATSWADNQPQHF.

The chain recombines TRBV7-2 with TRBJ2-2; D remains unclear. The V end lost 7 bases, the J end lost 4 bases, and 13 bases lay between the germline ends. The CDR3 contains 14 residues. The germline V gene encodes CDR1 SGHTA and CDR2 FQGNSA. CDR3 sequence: CASKPPRSTGELFF. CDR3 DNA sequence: TGTGCCAGCAAACCTCCCAGGAGCACCGGGGAGCTGTTTTTT. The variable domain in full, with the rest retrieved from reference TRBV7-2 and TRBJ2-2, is GAGVSQSPSNKVTEKGKDVELRCDPISGHTALYWYRQSLGQGLEFLIYFQGNSAPDKSGLPSDRFSAERTGGSVSTLTIQRTQQEDSAVYLCASKPPRSTGELFFGEGSRLTVL.

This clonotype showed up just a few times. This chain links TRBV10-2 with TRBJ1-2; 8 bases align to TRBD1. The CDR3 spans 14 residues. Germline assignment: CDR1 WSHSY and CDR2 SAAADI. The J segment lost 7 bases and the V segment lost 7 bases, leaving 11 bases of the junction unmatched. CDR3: CASTTSDRGGGYTF. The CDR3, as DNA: TGCGCCAGCACCACCTCCGACAGGGGAGGTGGCTACACCTTC.

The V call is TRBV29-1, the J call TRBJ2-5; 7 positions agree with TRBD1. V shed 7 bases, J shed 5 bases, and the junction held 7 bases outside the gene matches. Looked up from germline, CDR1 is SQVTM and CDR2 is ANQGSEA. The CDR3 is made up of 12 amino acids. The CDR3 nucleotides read TGCAGCGGAACGACAGGGTCGGAGACCCAGTACTTC. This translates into CSGTTGSETQYF.

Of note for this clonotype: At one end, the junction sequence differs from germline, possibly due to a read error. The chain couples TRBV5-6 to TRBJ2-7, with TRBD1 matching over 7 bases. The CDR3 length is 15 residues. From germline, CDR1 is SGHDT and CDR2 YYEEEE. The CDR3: CASSLGAQGSYEQYF. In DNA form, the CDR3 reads TGTGCCAGCAGTTTGGGGGCACAGGGGTCCTACGAGCAGTACTTC.

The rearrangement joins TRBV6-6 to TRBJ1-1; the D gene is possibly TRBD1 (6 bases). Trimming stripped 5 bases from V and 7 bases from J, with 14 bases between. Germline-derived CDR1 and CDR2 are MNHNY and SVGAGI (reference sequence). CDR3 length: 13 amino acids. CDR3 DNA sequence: TGTGCCAGCAGTCTCCGACAGGACCGTGAAGCTTTCTTT. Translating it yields CASSLRQDREAFF.

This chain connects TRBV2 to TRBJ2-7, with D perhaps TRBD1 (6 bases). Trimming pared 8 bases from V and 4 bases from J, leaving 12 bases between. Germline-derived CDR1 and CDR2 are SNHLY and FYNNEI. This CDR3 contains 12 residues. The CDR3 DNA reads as TGTGCCAGCCGGGACATATATTACGAGCAGTACGTC. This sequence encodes CASRDIYYEQYV.

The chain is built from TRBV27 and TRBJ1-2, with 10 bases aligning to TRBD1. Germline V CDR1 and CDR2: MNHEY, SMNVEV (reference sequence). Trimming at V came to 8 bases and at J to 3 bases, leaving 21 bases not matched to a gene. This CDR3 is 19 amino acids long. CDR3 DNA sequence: TGTGCCAGCCTCGGGAGGGCGCCGATGACAGGGGGCGTCGACTATGGCTACACCTTC. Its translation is CASLGRAPMTGGVDYGYTF.

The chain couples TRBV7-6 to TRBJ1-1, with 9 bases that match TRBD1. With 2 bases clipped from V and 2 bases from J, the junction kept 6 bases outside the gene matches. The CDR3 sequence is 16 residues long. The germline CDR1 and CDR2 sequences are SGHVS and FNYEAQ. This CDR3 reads CASSLSGTGINTEAFF. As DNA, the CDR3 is TGTGCCAGCAGCTTATCCGGGACAGGGATAAACACTGAAGCTTTCTTT.

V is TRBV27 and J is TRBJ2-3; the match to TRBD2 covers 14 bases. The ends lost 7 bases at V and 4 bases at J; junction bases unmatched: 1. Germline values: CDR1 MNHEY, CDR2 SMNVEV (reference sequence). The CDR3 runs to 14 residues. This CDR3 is CASMGLAGADTQYF. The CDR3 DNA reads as TGTGCCAGCATGGGACTAGCGGGGGCAGATACGCAGTATTTT.

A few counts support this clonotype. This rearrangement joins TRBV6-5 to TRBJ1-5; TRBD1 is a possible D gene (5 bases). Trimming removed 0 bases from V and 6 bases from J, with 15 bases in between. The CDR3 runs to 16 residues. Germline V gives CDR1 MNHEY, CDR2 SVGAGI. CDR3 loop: CASSYSNVPGGQPQHF. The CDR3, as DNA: TGTGCCAGCAGTTACTCGAATGTCCCGGGGGGTCAGCCCCAGCATTTT.

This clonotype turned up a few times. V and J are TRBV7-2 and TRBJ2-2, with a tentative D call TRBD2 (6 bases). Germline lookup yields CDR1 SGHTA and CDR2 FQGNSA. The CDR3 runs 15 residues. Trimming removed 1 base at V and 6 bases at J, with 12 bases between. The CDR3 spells CASSLGFGGAGELFF. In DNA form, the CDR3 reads TGTGCCAGCAGCTTAGGATTCGGAGGGGCCGGGGAGCTGTTTTTT.

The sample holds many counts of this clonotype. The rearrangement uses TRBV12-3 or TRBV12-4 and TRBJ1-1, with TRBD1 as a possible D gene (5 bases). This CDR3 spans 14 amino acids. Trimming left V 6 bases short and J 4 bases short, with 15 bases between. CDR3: CASRDEGRGTEAFF. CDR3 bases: TGTGCCAGCAGGGACGAAGGGAGGGGCACTGAAGCTTTCTTT.

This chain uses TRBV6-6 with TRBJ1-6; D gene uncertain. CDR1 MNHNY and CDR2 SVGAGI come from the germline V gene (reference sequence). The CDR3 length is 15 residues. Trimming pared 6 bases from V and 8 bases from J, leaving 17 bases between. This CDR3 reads CASSPGRLSYSPLHF. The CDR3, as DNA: TGTGCCAGCAGCCCCGGACGGCTATCATATTCACCCCTCCACTTT.

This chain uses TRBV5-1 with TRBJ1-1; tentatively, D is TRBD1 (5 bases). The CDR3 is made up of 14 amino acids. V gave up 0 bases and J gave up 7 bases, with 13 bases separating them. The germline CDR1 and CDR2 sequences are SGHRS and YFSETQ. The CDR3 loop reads CASSLGPPGGEAFF. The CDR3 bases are TGCGCCAGCAGCTTGGGCCCTCCGGGGGGTGAAGCTTTCTTT.

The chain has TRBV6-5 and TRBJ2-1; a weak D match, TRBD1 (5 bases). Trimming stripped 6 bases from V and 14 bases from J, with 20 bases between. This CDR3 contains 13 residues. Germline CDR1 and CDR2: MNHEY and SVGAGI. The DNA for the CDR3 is TGTGCCAGCAGCAATTCCCGTTCAGAAGGGGAGTTCTTC. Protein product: CASSNSRSEGEFF.

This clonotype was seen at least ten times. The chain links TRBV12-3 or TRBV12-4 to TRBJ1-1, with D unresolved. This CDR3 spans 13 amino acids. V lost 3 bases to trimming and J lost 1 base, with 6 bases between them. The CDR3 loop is CASSFRENTEAFF. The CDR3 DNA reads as TGTGCCAGCAGTTTTCGAGAGAACACTGAAGCTTTCTTT.

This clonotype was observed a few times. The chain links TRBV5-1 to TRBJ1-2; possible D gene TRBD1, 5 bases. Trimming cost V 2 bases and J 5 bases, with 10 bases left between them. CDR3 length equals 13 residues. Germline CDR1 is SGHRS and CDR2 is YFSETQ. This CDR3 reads CASSFDSRYGYTF. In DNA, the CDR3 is TGCGCCAGCAGCTTCGACAGTCGGTATGGCTACACCTTC.

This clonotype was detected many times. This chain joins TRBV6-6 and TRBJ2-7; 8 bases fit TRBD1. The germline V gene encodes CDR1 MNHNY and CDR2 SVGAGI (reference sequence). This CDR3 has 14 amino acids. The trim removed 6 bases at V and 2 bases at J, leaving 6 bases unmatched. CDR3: CASRLGQGTYEQYF. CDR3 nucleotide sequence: TGTGCCAGCAGGCTCGGACAGGGTACCTACGAGCAGTACTTC.

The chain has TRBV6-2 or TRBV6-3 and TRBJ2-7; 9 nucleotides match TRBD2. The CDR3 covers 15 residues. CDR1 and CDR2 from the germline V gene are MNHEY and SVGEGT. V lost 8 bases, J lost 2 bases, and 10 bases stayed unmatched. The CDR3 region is CASGYGTSRTYEQYV. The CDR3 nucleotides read TGTGCCAGCGGGTACGGGACTAGCCGTACCTACGAGCAGTACGTC.

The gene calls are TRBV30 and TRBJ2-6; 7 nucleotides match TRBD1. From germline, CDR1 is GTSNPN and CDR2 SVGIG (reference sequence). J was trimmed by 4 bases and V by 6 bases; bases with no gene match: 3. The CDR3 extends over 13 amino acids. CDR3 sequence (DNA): TGTGCCTGCGACAGGGCCGGGGCCAACGTCCTGACTTTC. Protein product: CACDRAGANVLTF.

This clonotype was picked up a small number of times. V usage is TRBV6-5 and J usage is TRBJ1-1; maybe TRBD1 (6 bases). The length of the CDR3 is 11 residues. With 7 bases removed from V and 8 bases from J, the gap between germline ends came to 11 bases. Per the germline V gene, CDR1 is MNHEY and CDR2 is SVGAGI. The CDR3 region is CASKGGLEAFF. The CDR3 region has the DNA TGTGCCAGCAAAGGGGGTCTCGAAGCTTTCTTT.

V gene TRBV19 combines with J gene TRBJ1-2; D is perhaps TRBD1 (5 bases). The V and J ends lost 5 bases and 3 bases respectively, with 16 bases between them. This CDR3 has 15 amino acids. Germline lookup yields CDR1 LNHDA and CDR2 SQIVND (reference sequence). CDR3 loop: CASSRVVGDDYGYTF. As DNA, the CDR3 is TGTGCCAGTAGTCGGGTAGTGGGGGACGACTATGGCTACACCTTC.

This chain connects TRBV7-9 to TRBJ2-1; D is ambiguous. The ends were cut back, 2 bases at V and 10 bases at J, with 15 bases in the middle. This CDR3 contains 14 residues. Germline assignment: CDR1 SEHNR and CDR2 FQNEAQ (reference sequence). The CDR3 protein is CASSLQAESTEQFF. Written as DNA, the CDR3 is TGTGCCAGCAGCTTACAAGCAGAATCTACAGAGCAGTTCTTC.